This TCR beta chain was profiled in a study of T cells after yellow fever vaccination. TCRdb re-called the 5' RACE reads through MiXCR, storing one row per CDR3 protein. This repertoire shows around 140,000 distinct CDR3 sequences, 6.5% to 8.5% found once; its top ten account for under 0.95%. With 4 bases removed from V and 4 bases from J, the gap between germline ends came to 10 bases. Germline V lookup: CDR1 MNHNS, CDR2 SASEGT. The CDR3 contains 13 residues. This clonotype was recorded many times. This TCR was sampled from a man under 40 who received the YFV17D yellow fever vaccine. Here the sequenced sample was CD4+ T cells sorted from PBMCs, taken 5 days after the yellow fever booster vaccination. V usage is TRBV6-1 and J usage is TRBJ1-2; no clear D. This CDR3 is CASSASDGYGYTF. CDR3 DNA sequence: TGTGCCAGCAGTGCCTCCGACGGCTATGGCTACACCTTC.